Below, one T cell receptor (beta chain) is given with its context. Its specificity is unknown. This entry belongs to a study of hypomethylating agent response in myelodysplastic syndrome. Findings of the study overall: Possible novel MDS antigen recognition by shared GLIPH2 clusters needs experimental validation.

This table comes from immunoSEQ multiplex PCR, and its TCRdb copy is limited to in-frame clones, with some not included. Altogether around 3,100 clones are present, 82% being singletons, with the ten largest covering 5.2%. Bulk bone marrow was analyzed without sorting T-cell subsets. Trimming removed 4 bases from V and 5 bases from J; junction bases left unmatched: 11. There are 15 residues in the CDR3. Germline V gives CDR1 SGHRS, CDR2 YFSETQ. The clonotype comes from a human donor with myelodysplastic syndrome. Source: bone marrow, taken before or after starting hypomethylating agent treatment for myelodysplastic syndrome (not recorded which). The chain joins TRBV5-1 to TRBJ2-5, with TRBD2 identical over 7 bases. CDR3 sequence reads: CASSPGGRAGETQYF. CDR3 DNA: TGCGCCAGCAGCCCCGGAGGCAGAGCGGGGGAGACCCAGTACTTC.